This TCR beta chain was recorded in a study of cytomegalovirus exposure and HLA in healthy donors. For the study at large: HLA-typed donors were the source of some 85 million unique TCRs, which an early data release held.

The PCR used 60 Vbeta and 13 Jbeta primers. Measured with immunoSEQ multiplex PCR; TCRdb has only the in-frame clones, and not every one. The sample holds 150,000 to 200,000 clones, about two thirds seen once. Study outcomes and limitations: The only immune exposure information that was available was CMV serostatus. A cluster of highly shared sequence variants was likely a sequencing artifact.

The CDR3 covers 13 residues. V was clipped by 5 bases and J by 7 bases, with 14 bases between them. Germline V CDR1 and CDR2: SEHNR, FQNEAQ (reference sequence). Points on this clone: Its antigen is undetermined.

Sequenced input: PBMCs. The clonotype was recovered from a man in his thirties or forties in good health and CMV-seropositive. The rearrangement uses TRBV7-9 and TRBJ1-2; D gene ambiguous. CDR3 residues: CASSPSYRSGYTF. In nucleotides, the CDR3 is TGTGCCAGCAGCCCCTCATACAGATCTGGCTACACCTTC.